This T cell receptor (beta chain) comes out of a study of beta chain features in type 1 diabetes (dated 2018 in TCRdb). For context, the study as a whole: Patients and healthy donors did not differ in mean age, gender distribution, total cell number or subset yield. A total of 85 million to 110 million sorted cells were examined across all samples, and RNA yield correlated strongly with the number of cells per subset. In the study, TCRB repertoires of sorted circulating CD4+ T cell subsets from recently diagnosed type 1 diabetes patients were compared with those of matched healthy donors. Regulatory and stem cell-like memory subsets were obtained from only 8 patients and roughly 8 healthy donors, while naive and central memory subsets were obtained from all 28 donors.

This clone came up a few times. The specificity of this receptor is unknown. No much larger clone exists at a distance of one base, and base qualities are not known. All of the isolated RNA was reverse transcribed with the High Capacity cDNA Reverse Transcription Kit, so expressed TCRB transcripts were sequenced. Deep immunoSEQ sequencing was applied to naive, central memory and regulatory T cell samples, giving an average of about 3.57 million total reads per sample. Sorted cells were lysed in RLT buffer, and RNA was extracted using DNase-treated RNeasy Micro or Mini kits according to cell number. To prevent cross-contamination, every cell subset was processed on its own, while patient and healthy donor samples were processed together. The immunoSEQ multiplex PCR was used to amplify TCRB sequences from cDNA, generating 87-bp fragments that spanned the CDR3 region. Sequencing of the amplicons was performed on the Illumina HiSeq platform. The authors processed their data as follows. Synthetic template baselines were used to correct PCR bias computationally, reads within Hamming distance 2 were collapsed together, and singletons that could not be merged were discarded. By aligning reads against IMGT, V, D and J genes, CDR3 length, and insertions or deletions at six rearrangement sites were assigned. Within each subset, clonotype counts were normalized to sorted cell number, after which true diversity and Gini coefficients were computed with the tcR R package. Repertoire sharing was quantified using the overlap coefficient calculated on TCRB nucleotide sequences. Out-of-frame TCRB sequences from naive cells were analyzed as a proxy for the pre-selection repertoire. Sourced from immuneACCESS, this table was stored by TCRdb with only in-frame sequences that have V and J called. A share of the clones is absent; for the studies checked, an unresolved V gene accounts for under half, and the remainder has no known explanation. That table furnishes V, J and clone size, whereas the DNA furnished D and trimming. The sample yields 640,000 or so clones; 11% to 15% were counted once. The ten largest make up 0.035% to 0.04% of the sample.

V gives up 1 base and J gives up 0 bases, and the segment between their germline ends measures 4 bases. From the germline V gene, CDR1 is MGHRA and CDR2 is YSYEKL. The cysteine opens and the phenylalanine closes a CDR3 of 15 amino acids. The CDR3 DNA has 45 bases and is translated from base 1. Results and caveats for the whole study, not just this receptor: PCR might favor shorter templates, but patient and control samples were amplified and corrected together, so any skew would affect both groups equally. Because the HLA sub-analyses included only small numbers of individuals, any influence of HLA type on TCRB rearrangement was left unresolved. Naive, central memory and regulatory TCRB repertoires appeared to be more alike among patients than among healthy donors. Fewer insertions and more nucleotide deletions at VDJ recombination sites were observed in patients with type 1 diabetes, implying thymic rearrangement abnormalities. Because cDNA rather than genomic DNA was sequenced, highly expressing activated cells could have been over-represented, although no difference in activation and CD3 levels was found between groups. A moderate but significant shortening of TCRB CDR3 length was observed in type 1 diabetes patients in all four CD4+ subsets.

Each donor gave one peripheral blood draw, averaging approximately 0.12 L, which was collected into heparinised tubes. Naive, central memory, regulatory and stem cell-like memory CD4+ T cells were sorted on a BD FACSAria II using a panel including CD45RO, CCR7, CD25, CD127, CD95 and CD27. Every sorted population had a purity above 95%. PBMCs were isolated right away by Lymphoprep density gradient centrifugation and were stained directly, without culture. To minimize batch effects, samples were stained and sorted in pairs, one healthy donor with one patient per experiment. Sequencing was done on a sample of naive CD4+ T cells from blood. According to the study, the label for this sample's cell subset or site signals: true naive CD4+ T cells. The clonotype originates from a man younger than 30 with type 1 diabetes. Here the chain combines TRBV4-1 and TRBJ2-6, with the D gene call left open. DNA sequence: TGCGCCAGCAGCCAAGGGATCTCTGGGGCCAACGTCCTGACTTTC. This encodes CASSQGISGANVLTF.